This T cell receptor (beta chain) derives from a study of T cell repertoires in cytomegalovirus infection. There are many counts of this clonotype. Its matching antigen is unknown. TCRdb re-called the reads with MiXCR, one entry per CDR3 protein. The table has hundreds of thousands of distinct CDR3 sequences, about a sixth seen once; the top ten hold around 13%. Broader study findings: CMV carriers having the relevant HLA were flagged by cumulative public TCR beta family frequency.

CDR1 and CDR2 (germline): SNHLY, FYNNEI. V was pared by 0 bases and J by 4 bases, with 2 bases of the junction left unmatched. This CDR3 region has 16 residues. Material for sequencing was PBMCs. The source is a human donor in good health (CMV status not recorded). Some clones in this sample may be carry-over from other donors' samples. This chain links TRBV2 with TRBJ2-1; 11 nucleotides align to TRBD2. As DNA, the CDR3 is TGTGCCAGCAGTGAAGCGACTAGCGGGGCTTACAATGAGCAGTTCTTC. Translating it yields CASSEATSGAYNEQFF. Full variable domain (rest looked up from reference TRBV2 and TRBJ2-1): EPEVTQTPSHQVTQMGQEVILRCVPISNHLYFYWYRQILGQKVEFLVSFYNNEISEKSEIFDDQFSVERPDGSNFTLKIRSTKLEDSAMYFCASSEATSGAYNEQFFGPGTRLTVL.